What follows are 12 T cell receptor beta chains derived from one specimen sequenced in a study of Tregs in tolerant kidney transplant recipients. The assay was immunoSEQ multiplex PCR, and TCRdb's table has in-frame clones only and misses some. The profile shows approximately 93,000 clones, 93% of them singletons. The source was CD4+ T cells from blood, collected before the transplant. Receptors originate from a human donor who received a combined kidney and bone marrow transplant.

This chain links TRBV19 with TRBJ2-1; TRBD2 agrees at 11 bases. Trimming took 7 bases from V and 8 from J; bases not matched to a gene: 13. Germline V gene data show CDR1 as LNHDA and CDR2 as SQIVND (reference sequence). The CDR3 extends over 16 amino acids. CDR3 protein: CASTSLSGRVHDEQFF. CDR3 sequence (DNA): TGTGCCAGTACTTCCCTTAGCGGGAGGGTTCATGATGAGCAGTTCTTC. The variable domain in full, with the rest retrieved from reference TRBV19 and TRBJ2-1, is DGGITQSPKYLFRKEGQNVTLSCEQNLNHDAMYWYRQDPGQGLRLIYYSQIVNDFQKGDIAEGYSVSREKKESFPLTVTSAQKNPTAFYLCASTSLSGRVHDEQFFGPGTRLTVL.

The chain has TRBV28 and TRBJ1-6, with 7 bases identical to TRBD1. In germline, CDR1 is MDHEN, CDR2 SYDVKM. This CDR3 is built from 14 residues. CDR3 in amino acids: CAEQQQGWNSPLHF. The CDR3 DNA reads TGTGCTGAACAACAACAGGGGTGGAATTCACCCCTCCACTTT. Full variable domain (outside the CDR3, taken from reference TRBV28 and TRBJ1-6): DVKVTQSSRYLVKRTGEKVFLECVQDMDHENMFWYRQDPGLGLRLIYFSYDVKMKEKGDIPEGYSVSREKKERFSLILESASTNQTSMYLCAEQQQGWNSPLHFGNGTRLTVT.

The chain couples TRBV28 to TRBJ2-2; D unresolved. Trimming left V 7 bases short and J 1 base short, with 10 bases between. The CDR3 runs 14 residues. Germline CDR1 reads MDHEN; CDR2 reads SYDVKM. CDR3 bases: TGTGCCAGCACAGATCGACAGAACACCGGGGAGCTGTTTTTT. Translation gives CASTDRQNTGELFF. Looking up the rest from reference TRBV28 and TRBJ2-2 gives the full variable domain: DVKVTQSSRYLVKRTGEKVFLECVQDMDHENMFWYRQDPGLGLRLIYFSYDVKMKEKGDIPEGYSVSREKKERFSLILESASTNQTSMYLCASTDRQNTGELFFGEGSRLTVL.

The CDR3 nucleotides read TGTGCCAGCAGTTCCCAGCGGGGCGGAAACTACAATGAGCAGTTCTTC. It specifies CASSSQRGGNYNEQFF. V gene TRBV11-2 combines with J gene TRBJ2-1; 7 bases match TRBD2. J gave up 3 bases and V 6 bases, and 11 bases lay outside the gene matches. Germline-derived CDR1 and CDR2 are SGHAT and FQNNGV. The CDR3 length is 16 residues.

The V and J genes are TRBV7-8 and TRBJ2-5, with D tentatively TRBD1 (6 bases). Trimming took off 6 bases at V and 0 bases at J, with 11 bases between the two ends. The CDR3 spans 14 residues. Germline CDR1 SGHVS, CDR2 FQNEAQ. The CDR3 DNA reads as TGTGCCAGCAGGCTAGGGGGTTACCAAGAGACCCAGTACTTC. Its protein is CASRLGGYQETQYF.

The V gene is TRBV11-2, the J gene TRBJ2-7; 9 bases match TRBD1. Looked up from germline, CDR1 is SGHAT and CDR2 is FQNNGV. V lost 5 bases, J lost 2 bases, and 7 bases stayed unmatched. The CDR3 runs 15 residues. In DNA, the CDR3 is TGTGCCAGCAGCATCGGACAGGGGCCTCCCTACGAGCAGTACTTC. Translating it yields CASSIGQGPPYEQYF.

The chain couples TRBV7-6 to TRBJ1-2; 11 bases are shared with TRBD1. Germline CDR1 SGHVS, CDR2 FNYEAQ. There are 15 residues in the CDR3. Losses at the gene ends were 0 bases for V and 8 bases for J; bases not matched to a gene: 5. CDR3 protein: CASSLAGQGVGGYTF. CDR3 bases: TGTGCCAGCAGCTTAGCGGGACAGGGGGTCGGGGGCTACACCTTC.

V usage is TRBV7-9 and J usage is TRBJ1-2, with D tentatively TRBD1 (6 bases). V was cut by 5 bases and J by 5 bases, with 18 bases left in between. Looked up from germline, CDR1 is SEHNR and CDR2 is FQNEAQ (reference sequence). This CDR3 has 15 residues. Here the CDR3 DNA reads TGTGCCAGCAGCCAACAGGGCTTTCCGCCTTATGGCTACACCTTC. Its translation is CASSQQGFPPYGYTF. The variable domain in full, with the rest retrieved from reference TRBV7-9 and TRBJ1-2, is DTGVSQNPRHKITKRGQNVTFRCDPISEHNRLYWYRQTLGQGPEFLTYFQNEAQLEKSRLLSDRFSAERPKGSFSTLEIQRTEQGDSAMYLCASSQQGFPPYGYTFGSGTRLTVV.

This rearrangement joins TRBV10-3 to TRBJ1-2; D gene unclear. The germline V and J ends were trimmed by 1 base and 3 bases, with 12 bases remaining between them. The CDR3 length is 15 residues. Germline CDR1 and CDR2: ENHRY and SYGVKD. The CDR3 loop is CAISEFRGKDYGYTF. The CDR3 nucleotides read TGTGCCATCAGTGAGTTCCGCGGGAAAGACTATGGCTACACCTTC.

The chain is built from TRBV5-4 and TRBJ1-1; 8 bases align to TRBD1. CDR1 is SGHNT and CDR2 is YYREEE in the germline V gene (reference sequence). The CDR3 runs to 15 residues. The V gene end was trimmed by 0 bases and the J gene end by 5 bases; junction bases not matched to a gene: 6. CDR3 coding DNA: TGTGCCAGCAGCTTGGATCAGGGGGCGCGAACTGAAGCTTTCTTT. Protein sequence: CASSLDQGARTEAFF.

The chain has TRBV28 and TRBJ1-4; 8 positions match TRBD1. Germline V gene data show CDR1 as MDHEN and CDR2 as SYDVKM. This CDR3 region has 16 residues. V trimming: 2 bases; J trimming: 7 bases; junction bases outside the gene matches: 9. This chain's CDR3 is CASSLPQGAGSEKLFF. The CDR3 region has the DNA TGTGCCAGCAGTTTACCCCAGGGGGCGGGGAGTGAAAAACTGTTTTTT.

This chain joins TRBV28 and TRBJ1-5; D uncertain. Germline lookup yields CDR1 MDHEN and CDR2 SYDVKM. V gave up 7 bases and J gave up 4 bases, with 17 bases separating them. The length of the CDR3 is 15 residues. CDR3 loop: CASKKAGRPNQPQHF. As DNA, the CDR3 is TGTGCCAGCAAAAAGGCCGGGAGACCTAATCAGCCCCAGCATTTT. The full variable domain, rest sourced from reference TRBV28 and TRBJ1-5, is DVKVTQSSRYLVKRTGEKVFLECVQDMDHENMFWYRQDPGLGLRLIYFSYDVKMKEKGDIPEGYSVSREKKERFSLILESASTNQTSMYLCASKKAGRPNQPQHFGDGTRLSIL.